Below, 19 T cell receptor beta chains from the same sample are listed, as sequenced in a study of T cells after yellow fever vaccination. TCRdb re-called the 5' RACE reads with MiXCR, one entry per CDR3 protein. The sample records 120,000 or so distinct CDR3 sequences, under 9% being singletons. The sequenced sample was CD8+ T cells sorted from PBMCs, obtained on the day of the yellow fever booster vaccination. Receptor source: a man between 18 and 29 years old who received the YFV17D yellow fever vaccine.

The chain is built from TRBV20-1 and TRBJ1-5; D is undetermined. This CDR3 has 15 residues. Looked up from germline, CDR1 is DFQATT and CDR2 is SNEGSKA (reference sequence). The V end lost 3 bases, the J end lost 5 bases, and 17 bases lay between the germline ends. CDR3 DNA sequence: TGCAGTGCTAGCCCCCCTGACGGTGGGTATCAGCCCCAGCATTTT. Amino acids: CSASPPDGGYQPQHF.

This clonotype was observed a few times. The V gene is TRBV6-2 or TRBV6-3, the J gene TRBJ2-1; the D gene could be TRBD1 or TRBD2 (5 bases each). CDR3 length equals 16 residues. The V end lost 5 bases, the J end lost 2 bases, and 16 bases lay between the germline ends. Looked up from germline, CDR1 is MNHEY and CDR2 is SVGEGT. CDR3 coding DNA: TGTGCCAGCAGTGCTAGGGTTAGGGACCCCTACAATGAGCAGTTCTTC. Its protein product is CASSARVRDPYNEQFF.

The sample holds many counts of this clonotype. V and J are TRBV28 and TRBJ2-2; no definite D call. Germline V lookup: CDR1 MDHEN, CDR2 SYDVKM. V lost 3 bases and J 15 bases, leaving 14 bases between the germline ends. This CDR3 contains 12 residues. CDR3 nucleotides: TGTGCCAGCAGTTTGACACGGACGTGGTTGTTTTTT. Protein product: CASSLTRTWLFF.

The table lists this clonotype with a few counts. The gene calls are TRBV12-3 or TRBV12-4 and TRBJ1-1; D possibly corresponds to TRBD1 (5 bases). The CDR3 is 13 residues long. V was shortened by 2 bases and J by 3 bases, with 7 bases between the two germline ends. CDR3 nucleotides: TGTGCCAGCAGTTTAAACAGGCACACTGAAGCTTTCTTT. Translating it yields CASSLNRHTEAFF.

The chain recombines TRBV4-2 with TRBJ1-6; D is undetermined. The germline V gene has CDR1 LGHNA and CDR2 YNFKEQ. Trimming removed 4 bases at V and 5 bases at J, with 12 bases between. This CDR3 has 15 residues. In DNA form, the CDR3 reads TGTGCCAGCAGCCCGGCCCCAGATAATAATTCACCCCTCCACTTT. Protein product: CASSPAPDNNSPLHF.

The gene calls are TRBV4-3 and TRBJ2-3; no clear D gene. The germline gives CDR1 LGHNA, CDR2 YSLEER. Between the trimmed V and J ends, which lost 0 bases and 0 bases, there was a span of 4 bases. The CDR3 spans 14 residues. In DNA form, the CDR3 reads TGCGCCAGCAGCCAAGATAGTAGCACAGATACGCAGTATTTT. It yields the protein CASSQDSSTDTQYF.

This clonotype was counted only a few times. This chain connects TRBV7-8 to TRBJ1-3, with TRBD1 as a possible D gene (5 bases). Germline V gives CDR1 SGHVS, CDR2 FQNEAQ. CDR3 length: 15 residues. Trimming removed 1 base from V and 4 bases from J, with 11 bases in between. The DNA for the CDR3 is TGTGCCAGCAGCTTAGGGGGGGTCGGAGGAAACACCATATATTTT. Encoded protein: CASSLGGVGGNTIYF.

This clonotype was recorded a few times. The V gene is TRBV4-1, the J gene TRBJ1-1, with 10 nucleotides matching TRBD1. This CDR3 is built from 17 residues. V shed 4 bases, J shed 8 bases, and the junction held 16 bases outside the gene matches. Germline-derived CDR1 and CDR2 are MGHRA and YSYEKL. The CDR3 region has the DNA TGCGCCAGCAGCCCGGGACAGGGGCCAGGGGGCACTGAAGAAGCTTTCTTT. This codes for CASSPGQGPGGTEEAFF.

The V and J genes are TRBV4-3 and TRBJ1-1; possible D gene TRBD1, 5 bases. The germline V and J ends were trimmed by 2 bases and 2 bases, with 15 bases remaining between them. CDR3 length equals 16 residues. Germline V CDR1 and CDR2: LGHNA, YSLEER. CDR3 sequence: CASSQSPSGLNTEAFF. The DNA for the CDR3 is TGCGCCAGCAGCCAAAGCCCGTCAGGGCTTAACACTGAAGCTTTCTTT.

The CDR3 is CASQGRGGNTIYF. In DNA form, the CDR3 reads TGTGCCAGCCAAGGAAGAGGGGGAAACACCATATATTTT. This chain connects TRBV12-3 or TRBV12-4 to TRBJ1-3; D not certain. CDR3 length: 13 residues. Trimming removed 8 bases from V and 4 bases from J, with 12 bases in between.

In DNA, the CDR3 is TGTGCCAGCAGCTTAATTGGCGGGGGGGAAACAGATACGCAGTATTTT. Its translation is CASSLIGGGETDTQYF. The chain couples TRBV7-3 to TRBJ2-3, with TRBD2 matching 9 bases. The CDR3 has 16 amino acids. J was trimmed by 3 bases and V by 1 base; bases with no gene match: 5. The germline V gene has CDR1 SGHTA and CDR2 FQGTGA.

This clonotype has just a few counts. This rearrangement joins TRBV12-3 or TRBV12-4 to TRBJ2-5; D may correspond to TRBD1 or TRBD2 (5 bases each). The CDR3 totals 12 residues. V dropped 4 bases and J dropped 5 bases, with 8 bases sitting between them. In DNA, the CDR3 is TGTGCCAGCAGTTGGGGGAGTGAGACCCAGTACTTC. It specifies CASSWGSETQYF.

This clonotype was found many times. The chain carries TRBV20-1 and TRBJ2-1, with 11 bases lining up with TRBD2. The CDR3 consists of 12 residues. Germline assignment: CDR1 DFQATT and CDR2 SNEGSKA (reference sequence). V was pared by 4 bases and J by 13 bases, with 6 bases of the junction left unmatched. The CDR3 spells CSAITLAGAQFF. The CDR3 DNA is TGCAGTGCTATCACACTAGCGGGGGCCCAGTTCTTC.

The rearrangement joins TRBV5-1 to TRBJ2-1; TRBD1 agrees at 8 bases. Germline loops: CDR1 SGHRS, CDR2 YFSETQ. The CDR3 contains 17 residues. V lost 0 bases to trimming and J lost 5 bases; unmatched junction nucleotides: 10. The CDR3 region has the DNA TGCGCCAGCAGCTTGGCTCCCCAGGGGGCGACGGACAATGAGCAGTTCTTC. Residues: CASSLAPQGATDNEQFF. Complete variable domain (other parts from reference TRBV5-1 and TRBJ2-1): KAGVTQTPRYLIKTRGQQVTLSCSPISGHRSVSWYQQTPGQGLQFLFEYFSETQRNKGNFPGRFSGRQFSNSRSEMNVSTLELGDSALYLCASSLAPQGATDNEQFFGPGTRLTVL.

This chain connects TRBV20-1 to TRBJ2-3; TRBD1 matches at 8 bases. The V gene end was trimmed by 1 base and the J gene end by 3 bases; junction bases not matched to a gene: 9. The CDR3 is 16 amino acids. CDR1 DFQATT and CDR2 SNEGSKA come from the germline V gene (reference sequence). The CDR3 loop reads CSARVGAGGLTDTQYF. In DNA form, the CDR3 reads TGCAGTGCTAGAGTTGGGGCAGGGGGCCTGACAGATACGCAGTATTTT.

This clonotype was observed a few times. The J gene is TRBJ2-3, the V gene TRBV4-1; no clear D. CDR1 is MGHRA, CDR2 YSYEKL, per germline. The CDR3 loop spans 14 amino acids. The V and J ends lost 0 bases and 3 bases respectively, with 7 bases between them. DNA of the CDR3: TGCGCCAGCAGCCAAGATGACTTGACAGATACGCAGTATTTT. Protein: CASSQDDLTDTQYF.

This clonotype occurred a few times. J is TRBJ1-2 and V is TRBV12-3 or TRBV12-4; D remains unclear. The ends were cut back, 6 bases at V and 9 bases at J, with 11 bases in the middle. The CDR3 is 11 residues long. This CDR3 is CASSSSISYTF. DNA for the CDR3: TGTGCCAGCAGCTCCTCCATAAGCTACACCTTC.

The chain uses TRBV5-4 and TRBJ2-1; D may be TRBD1 or TRBD2 (6 bases each). V dropped 4 bases and J dropped 1 base, with 15 bases sitting between them. CDR1 and CDR2 (germline): SGHNT, YYREEE (reference sequence). The CDR3 sequence is 16 residues long. This CDR3 reads CASSDLRGDSYNEQFF. The CDR3 nucleotides are TGTGCCAGCAGCGACCTTAGGGGGGATTCCTACAATGAGCAGTTCTTC.

There are many counts of this clonotype. The CDR3 reads CASMLEGAHEQYV. The CDR3 DNA sequence: TGTGCCAGCATGTTAGAGGGGGCCCACGAGCAGTACGTC. The chain is built from TRBV12-3 or TRBV12-4 and TRBJ2-7; 7 bases line up with TRBD1. Trimming at V came to 7 bases and at J to 5 bases, leaving 8 bases not matched to a gene. CDR3 length: 13 amino acids.